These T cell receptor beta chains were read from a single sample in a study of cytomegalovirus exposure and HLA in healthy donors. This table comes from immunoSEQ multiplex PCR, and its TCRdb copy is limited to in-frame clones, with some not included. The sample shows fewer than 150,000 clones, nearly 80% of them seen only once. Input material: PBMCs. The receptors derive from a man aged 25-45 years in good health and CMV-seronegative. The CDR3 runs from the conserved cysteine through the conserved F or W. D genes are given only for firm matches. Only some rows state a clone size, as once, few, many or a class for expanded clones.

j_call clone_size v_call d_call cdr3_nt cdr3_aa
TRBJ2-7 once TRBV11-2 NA TGTGCCAGCAGCTTCCCGACCAGGGGCATGGGCGAGCAGTACTTC CASSFPTRGMGEQYF
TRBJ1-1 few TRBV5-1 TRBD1 TGCGCCAGCAGCGCGGGACAGGGATTGAACACTGAAGCTTTCTTT CASSAGQGLNTEAFF
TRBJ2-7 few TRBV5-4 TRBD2 TGTGCCAGCAGCTTGGAACGCCGCGGGAGGGCCTACGAGCAGTACTTC CASSLERRGRAYEQYF
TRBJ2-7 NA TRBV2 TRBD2 TGTGCCAGCAGTGAAGCGCGGGTAGCGGGAGGGCTCGAGCAGTACTTC CASSEARVAGGLEQYF
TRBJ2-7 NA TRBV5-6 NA TGTGCCAGCAGCTCCTCTACAGCGGAGTTGGTCTACGAGCAGTACTTC CASSSSTAELVYEQYF
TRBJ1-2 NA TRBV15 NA TGTGCCACCAGCAGGGGCCACAGGGAGGGCTATGGCTACACCTTC CATSRGHREGYGYTF
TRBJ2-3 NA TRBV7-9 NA TGTGCCAGCAGCGATCCCCTCCAGGGGTTGGGCACAGATACGCAGTATTTT CASSDPLQGLGTDTQYF
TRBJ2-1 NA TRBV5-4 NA TGTGCCAGCAGCTTGATCGGGATCGACGGTGAGCAGTTCTTC CASSLIGIDGEQFF
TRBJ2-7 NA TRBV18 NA TGTGCCAGCTCCCCAGGTTCGGGGTTATCTTCCTACGAGCAGTACTTC CASSPGSGLSSYEQYF
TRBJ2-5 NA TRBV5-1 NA TGCGCCAGCAGCTTGGTACAGGGCCAACAAGAGACCCAGTACTTC CASSLVQGQQETQYF
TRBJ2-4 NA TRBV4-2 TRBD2 TGTGCCAGCAGTCAAGGTCGGGAGGGGGCCAAAAACATTCAGTACTTC CASSQGREGAKNIQYF
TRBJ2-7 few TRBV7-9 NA TGTGCCAGCAGCGCCCCGGTAGTTCGGGAGCAGTACTTC CASSAPVVREQYF
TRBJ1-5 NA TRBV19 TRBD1 TGTGCCAGTCACTTGAGGGGACAGGGACGCAATCAGCCCCAGCATTTT CASHLRGQGRNQPQHF
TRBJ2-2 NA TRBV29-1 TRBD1 TGCAGCGGGACAGGGATCACCGGGGAGCTGTTTTTT CSGTGITGELFF
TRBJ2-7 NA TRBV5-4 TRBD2 TGTGCCAGCAGACGAGGACTAGCGGACTCCTACGAGCAGTACTTC CASRRGLADSYEQYF
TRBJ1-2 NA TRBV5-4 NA TGTGCCAGCAGCTTGGAGGGGGTTCATATAACCGCGCACTTC CASSLEGVHITAHF